The 14 T cell receptor beta chains presented below share a single source sample, sequenced in a study of T cells after yellow fever vaccination. TCRdb independently ran MiXCR on the 5' RACE reads; one entry per CDR3 protein. Of a few hundred thousand distinct CDR3 sequences listed, around 16% are singletons. The starting material was PBMCs, obtained around 5 days after the first yellow fever vaccination. All receptors come from a man between 18 and 29 years old who received the YFV17D yellow fever vaccine.

V usage is TRBV30 and J usage is TRBJ1-1, with no clear D. The V end was cut by 3 bases, the J end by 3 bases, with 11 bases between. Germline CDR1 GTSNPN, CDR2 SVGIG (reference sequence). The CDR3 length is 13 residues. CDR3 nucleotides: TGTGCCTGGAGCAGCCGGCTGGACACTGAAGCTTTCTTT. Translating gives CAWSSRLDTEAFF.

The chain combines TRBV6-5 with TRBJ1-2, with unresolved D. Per germline, CDR1 MNHEY and CDR2 SVGAGI. There are 15 residues in the CDR3. V was pared by 0 bases and J by 6 bases, with 14 bases between. The CDR3 DNA reads TGTGCCAGCAGTTACTCGGTCACACCGACCCATGGCTACACCTTC. It specifies CASSYSVTPTHGYTF.

The chain employs TRBV29-1 and TRBJ1-2; no definite D call. The germline V gene encodes CDR1 SQVTM and CDR2 ANQGSEA. The CDR3 runs 11 residues. With 3 bases removed from V and 8 bases from J, the gap between germline ends came to 10 bases. The CDR3: CSVDGVEGYTF. The CDR3 region has the DNA TGCAGCGTTGATGGCGTGGAGGGCTACACCTTC.

The CDR3, as DNA: TGTGCCTGGGGGACCGGGACAGGCTCGGGTGAGCAGTTCTTC. Translated: CAWGTGTGSGEQFF. The rearrangement uses TRBV30 and TRBJ2-1; 8 bases match TRBD1. In germline, CDR1 is GTSNPN, CDR2 SVGIG (reference sequence). V lost 5 bases to trimming and J lost 9 bases; unmatched junction nucleotides: 12. CDR3 length: 14 amino acids.

The chain employs TRBV6-4 and TRBJ2-2, with D possibly matching TRBD1 (5 bases). Germline V gives CDR1 MRHNA, CDR2 SNTAGT. Trimming took off 3 bases at V and 4 bases at J, with 9 bases between the two ends. The CDR3 has 14 amino acids. For the CDR3, the DNA is TGTGCCAGCAGTGAGGGGCCCATCACCGGGGAGCTGTTTTTT. It translates to CASSEGPITGELFF.

This chain joins TRBV6-2 or TRBV6-3 and TRBJ1-2, with a weak D call TRBD1 (5 bases). Per germline, CDR1 MNHEY and CDR2 SVGEGT. V was cut by 1 base and J by 3 bases, with 18 bases left in between. CDR3 length: 17 amino acids. CDR3 bases: TGTGCCAGCAGTTACTACATGACAGTCCACGGAGACTATGGCTACACCTTC. It translates to CASSYYMTVHGDYGYTF.

V is TRBV12-3 or TRBV12-4 and J is TRBJ1-6, with 8 bases matching TRBD1. V shed 1 base and J 9 bases; nucleotides not matched to a gene: 5. The CDR3 runs 15 residues. CDR3 in DNA: TGTGCCAGCAGTTTAGGCCAGGGGGCCTTTTCACCCCTCCACTTT. Protein sequence: CASSLGQGAFSPLHF.

This clonotype was observed a few times. The CDR3 sequence: CASSFSGAPGGQFF. The CDR3, as DNA: TGTGCCAGCAGCTTTAGCGGGGCCCCCGGTGGGCAGTTCTTC. V gene TRBV7-9 combines with J gene TRBJ2-1; TRBD2 matches at 8 bases. This CDR3 is 14 amino acids long. V gave up 3 bases and J gave up 12 bases; unmatched junction bases: 10. From germline, CDR1 is SEHNR and CDR2 FQNEAQ (reference sequence).

In this sample, this clonotype turned up a few times. The chain links TRBV4-1 to TRBJ2-5; no clear D. Trimming left V 1 base short and J 3 bases short, with 6 bases between. CDR1 and CDR2 from the germline V gene are MGHRA and YSYEKL. The length of the CDR3 is 13 residues. DNA for the CDR3: TGCGCCAGCAGCCAAGCCCGGGAAGAGACCCAGTACTTC. Translation gives CASSQAREETQYF.

About this clonotype: Its ends do not fully match the called genes, so a read error is possible. The rearrangement uses TRBV6-5 and TRBJ1-2, with TRBD1 matching over 7 bases. Looked up from germline, CDR1 is MNHEY and CDR2 is SVGAGI. CDR3 length: 15 residues. The CDR3 coding sequence is TGTGCCAGCAGCTACTCGGGACAGATTAACTATGGCTACACCTTC. It is translated as CASSYSGQINYGYTF.

The rearrangement uses TRBV21-1 and TRBJ2-3; TRBD1 reflects the table's D call only, with no check against the DNA. TRBV21-1 is deemed a pseudogene. The CDR3 is 14 residues long. The CDR3 DNA follows: TGTGCCAAAGGGCGGGGCAGGGGAGCAGATACGCAGTATTTT. It encodes CAKGRGRGADTQYF.

This clonotype turned up a few times. This chain connects TRBV9 to TRBJ2-3; a weak D match, TRBD2 (5 bases). V was shortened by 0 bases and J by 1 base, with 9 bases between the two germline ends. The CDR3 is made up of 15 amino acids. Germline V gene sequence: CDR1 SGDLS, CDR2 YYNGEE. The CDR3 region has the DNA TGTGCCAGCAGCGTAGACGGGGTTCGCACAGATACGCAGTATTTT. Encoded protein: CASSVDGVRTDTQYF.

The chain is built from TRBV4-1 and TRBJ2-1; TRBD1 aligns across 12 bases. Germline V gene data show CDR1 as MGHRA and CDR2 as YSYEKL. The CDR3 extends over 14 amino acids. V shed 9 bases and J 7 bases; nucleotides not matched to a gene: 7. CDR3 protein: CASEGQGAGNEQFF. The CDR3 nucleotides are TGCGCCAGTGAGGGACAGGGGGCGGGAAATGAGCAGTTCTTC.

This rearrangement joins TRBV7-2 to TRBJ2-3; D gene ambiguous. Germline-derived CDR1 and CDR2 are SGHTA and FQGNSA. This CDR3 is built from 13 residues. The V end lost 7 bases, the J end lost 0 bases, and 8 bases lay between the germline ends. The CDR3 region is CASTQESTDTQYF. As DNA, the CDR3 is TGTGCCAGCACCCAGGAAAGCACAGATACGCAGTATTTT.